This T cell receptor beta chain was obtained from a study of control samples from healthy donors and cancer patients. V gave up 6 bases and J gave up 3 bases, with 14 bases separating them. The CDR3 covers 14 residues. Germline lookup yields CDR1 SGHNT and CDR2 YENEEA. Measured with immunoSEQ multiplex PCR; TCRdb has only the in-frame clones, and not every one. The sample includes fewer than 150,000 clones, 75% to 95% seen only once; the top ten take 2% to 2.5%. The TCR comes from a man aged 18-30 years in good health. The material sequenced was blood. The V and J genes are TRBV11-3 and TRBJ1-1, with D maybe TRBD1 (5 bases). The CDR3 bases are TGTGCCAGCAGAGCGGGGCCTGGGGACACTGAAGCTTTCTTT. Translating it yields CASRAGPGDTEAFF. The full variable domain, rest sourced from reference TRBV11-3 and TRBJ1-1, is EAGVVQSPRYKIIEKKQPVAFWCNPISGHNTLYWYLQNLGQGPELLIRYENEEAVDDSQLPKDRFSAERLKGVDSTLKIQPAELGDSAVYLCASRAGPGDTEAFFGQGTRLTVV.